The next 5 T cell receptor beta chains were all read from a single sample in a study of identical twins. Using its own MiXCR run on the 5' RACE reads, TCRdb lists one record per CDR3 protein. The table shows approximately 620,000 distinct CDR3 sequences, with 8% to 9% occurring only once. This same sample was also taken into another study, of yellow fever vaccine responses in identical twins.

The sample consisted of PBMCs. These receptors came from a woman between 18 and 30 years old in good health.

This clonotype has a count of ten or more. This chain uses TRBV4-1 with TRBJ2-3, with 11 bases fitting TRBD1. CDR3 length equals 16 residues. The trim removed 4 bases at V and 4 bases at J, leaving 7 bases unmatched. Germline assignment: CDR1 MGHRA and CDR2 YSYEKL. CDR3 DNA sequence: TGCGCCAGCAGCCCGACCCCGGGACAGGGGGCAGATACGCAGTATTTT. This translates into CASSPTPGQGADTQYF.

This clonotype was detected ten times or more. J is TRBJ2-2 and V is TRBV20-1; 10 bases match TRBD2. Germline V lookup: CDR1 DFQATT, CDR2 SNEGSKA (reference sequence). CDR3 length equals 18 residues. V shed 0 bases and J 3 bases; nucleotides not matched to a gene: 10. The CDR3 DNA reads TGCAGTGCTAGAGATGTATGGAGCGGGGGGGCCGACACCGGGGAGCTGTTTTTT. Encoded protein: CSARDVWSGGADTGELFF.

This clonotype was detected many times. This chain joins TRBV9 and TRBJ1-6; the D gene is possibly TRBD1 (5 bases). Germline loops: CDR1 SGDLS, CDR2 YYNGEE. The V and J ends lost 3 bases and 9 bases respectively, with 19 bases between them. This CDR3 has 16 residues. The chain's CDR3 is CASSAPPGVGTSPLHF. CDR3 coding DNA: TGTGCCAGCAGCGCCCCGCCGGGTGTAGGGACTTCACCCCTCCACTTT.

This chain links TRBV11-2 with TRBJ2-3; TRBD2 agrees at 14 bases. The V and J ends lost 5 bases and 8 bases, in that order; junction bases with no gene match: 3. Germline CDR1 reads SGHAT; CDR2 reads FQNNGV. The CDR3 is made up of 14 amino acids. The CDR3 DNA reads as TGTGCCAGCAGCCCCGGGACTAGCGGGAGTACGCAGTATTTT. This codes for CASSPGTSGSTQYF.

The V and J genes are TRBV2 and TRBJ2-5; D tentatively reads TRBD1 or TRBD2 (5 bases each). Trimming took off 6 bases at V and 6 bases at J, with 8 bases between the two ends. Germline CDR1 and CDR2: SNHLY and FYNNEI. This CDR3 contains 11 residues. The CDR3 is CASRGEKTQYF. The CDR3 coding sequence is TGTGCCAGCAGGGGGGAAAAGACCCAGTACTTC.